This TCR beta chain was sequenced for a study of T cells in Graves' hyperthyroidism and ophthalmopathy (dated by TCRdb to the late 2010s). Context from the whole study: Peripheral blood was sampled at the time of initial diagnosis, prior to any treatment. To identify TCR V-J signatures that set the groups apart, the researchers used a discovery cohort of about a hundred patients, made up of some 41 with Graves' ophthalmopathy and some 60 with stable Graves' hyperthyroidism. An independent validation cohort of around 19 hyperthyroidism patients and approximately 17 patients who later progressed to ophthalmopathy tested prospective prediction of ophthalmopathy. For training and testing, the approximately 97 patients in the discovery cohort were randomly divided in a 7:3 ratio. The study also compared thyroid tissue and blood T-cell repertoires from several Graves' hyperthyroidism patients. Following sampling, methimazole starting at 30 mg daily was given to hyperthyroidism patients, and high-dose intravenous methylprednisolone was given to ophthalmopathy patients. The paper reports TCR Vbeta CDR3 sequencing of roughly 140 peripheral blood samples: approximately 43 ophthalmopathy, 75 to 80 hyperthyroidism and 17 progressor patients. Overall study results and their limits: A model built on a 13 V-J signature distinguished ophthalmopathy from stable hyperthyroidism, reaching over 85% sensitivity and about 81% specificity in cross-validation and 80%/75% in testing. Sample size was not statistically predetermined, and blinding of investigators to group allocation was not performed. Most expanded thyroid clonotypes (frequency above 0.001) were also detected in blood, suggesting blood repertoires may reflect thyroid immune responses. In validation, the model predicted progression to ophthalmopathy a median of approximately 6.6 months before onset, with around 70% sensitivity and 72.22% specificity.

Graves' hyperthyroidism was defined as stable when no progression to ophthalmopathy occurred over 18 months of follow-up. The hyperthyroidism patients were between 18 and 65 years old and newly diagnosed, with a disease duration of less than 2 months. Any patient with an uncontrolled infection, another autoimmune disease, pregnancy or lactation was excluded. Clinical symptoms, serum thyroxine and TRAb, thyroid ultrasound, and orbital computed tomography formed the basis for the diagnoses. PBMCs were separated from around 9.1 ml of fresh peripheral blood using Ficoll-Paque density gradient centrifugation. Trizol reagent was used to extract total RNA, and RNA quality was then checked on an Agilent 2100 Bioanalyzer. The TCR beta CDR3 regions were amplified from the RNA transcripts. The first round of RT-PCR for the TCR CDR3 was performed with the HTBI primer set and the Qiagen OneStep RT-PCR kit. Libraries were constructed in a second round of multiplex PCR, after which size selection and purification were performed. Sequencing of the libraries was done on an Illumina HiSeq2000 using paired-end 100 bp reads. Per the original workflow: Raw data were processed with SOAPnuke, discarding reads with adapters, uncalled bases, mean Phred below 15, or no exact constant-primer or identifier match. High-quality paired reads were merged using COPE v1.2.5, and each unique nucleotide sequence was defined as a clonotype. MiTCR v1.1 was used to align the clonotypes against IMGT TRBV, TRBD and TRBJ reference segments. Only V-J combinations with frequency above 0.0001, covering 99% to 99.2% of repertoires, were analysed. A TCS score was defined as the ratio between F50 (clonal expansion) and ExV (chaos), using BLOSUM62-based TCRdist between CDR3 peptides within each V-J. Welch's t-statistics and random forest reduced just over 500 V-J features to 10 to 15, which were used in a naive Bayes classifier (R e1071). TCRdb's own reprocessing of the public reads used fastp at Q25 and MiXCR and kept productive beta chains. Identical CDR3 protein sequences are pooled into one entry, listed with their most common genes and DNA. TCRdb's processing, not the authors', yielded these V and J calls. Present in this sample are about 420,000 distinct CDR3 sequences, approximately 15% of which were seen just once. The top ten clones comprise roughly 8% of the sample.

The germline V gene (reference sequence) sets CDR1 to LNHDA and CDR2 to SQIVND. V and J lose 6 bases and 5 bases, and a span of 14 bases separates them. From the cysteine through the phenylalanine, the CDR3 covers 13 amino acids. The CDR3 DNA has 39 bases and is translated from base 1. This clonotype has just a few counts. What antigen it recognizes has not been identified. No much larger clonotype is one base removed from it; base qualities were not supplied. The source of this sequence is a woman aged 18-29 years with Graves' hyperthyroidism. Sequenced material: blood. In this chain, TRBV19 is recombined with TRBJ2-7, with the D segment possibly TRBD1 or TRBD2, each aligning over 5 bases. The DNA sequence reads TGTGCCAGTAGCCCCTGGGACCAAGACGAGCAGTACTTC. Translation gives CASSPWDQDEQYF.